Listed here are 8 T cell receptor beta chains from one sample, sequenced in a study of OX40 agonist ivuxolimab in advanced cancers. Profiled with immunoSEQ multiplex PCR; TCRdb holds only in-frame clones, not every one. Of about 88,000 clones in the sample, around 83% were seen once. The sample was CD4+ or CD8+ T cells sorted from blood, taken in a trial of the OX40 agonist ivuxolimab. Source of these receptors: an adult with an advanced solid tumor such as melanoma, head and neck, liver or kidney cancer.

This clone was detected only once. Written as DNA, the CDR3 is TGTGCCAGCAGCCAAGTTGGACAGAGCTCTGGAAACACCATATATTTT. It codes for CASSQVGQSSGNTIYF. The V call is TRBV4-2, the J call TRBJ1-3, with D possibly being TRBD1 (6 bases). Germline V gene sequence: CDR1 LGHNA, CDR2 YNFKEQ. The CDR3 extends over 16 amino acids. V was trimmed by 1 base and J by 0 bases, leaving 10 bases between them.

This chain uses TRBV7-2 with TRBJ2-5; 9 bases are a match to TRBD2. V lost 1 base to trimming and J lost 5 bases; unmatched junction nucleotides: 11. The CDR3 has 17 amino acids. Germline assignment: CDR1 SGHTA and CDR2 FQGNSA. CDR3 in amino acids: CASSLGGRGRAGETQYF. The DNA for the CDR3 is TGTGCCAGCAGCTTAGGCGGTCGCGGGAGGGCGGGGGAGACCCAGTACTTC.

This chain joins TRBV18 and TRBJ2-7; 12 positions match TRBD1. The germline gives CDR1 KGHSH, CDR2 LQKENI. The trim removed 3 bases at V and 5 bases at J, leaving 8 bases unmatched. This CDR3 is 16 amino acids long. CDR3 bases: TGTGCCAGCTCACCGGGGACAGGGGGCGATAGTGACGAGCAGTACTTC. Its translation: CASSPGTGGDSDEQYF.

The J gene is TRBJ1-2, the V gene TRBV11-2; D is unclear. The CDR3 loop spans 12 amino acids. With 0 bases removed from V and 2 bases from J, the gap between germline ends came to 1 base. In germline, CDR1 is SGHAT, CDR2 FQNNGV. The CDR3 loop is CASSLENYGYTF. CDR3 DNA: TGTGCCAGCAGCTTAGAGAACTATGGCTACACCTTC.

The rearrangement uses TRBV5-1 and TRBJ2-2; TRBD1 matches at 7 bases. The V segment lost 3 bases and the J segment 4 bases; nucleotides outside the gene matches: 3. The germline V gene has CDR1 SGHRS and CDR2 YFSETQ. This CDR3 contains 14 residues. The CDR3 DNA reads as TGCGCCAGCAGCTGGGGACAGACCACCGGGGAGCTGTTTTTT. Protein product: CASSWGQTTGELFF.

V gene TRBV5-1 combines with J gene TRBJ2-3; D is possibly TRBD1 (7 bases). The CDR3 is 14 residues long. Germline-derived CDR1 and CDR2 are SGHRS and YFSETQ. V shed 9 bases and J shed 5 bases, with 19 bases lying between them. For the CDR3, the DNA is TGCGCCACTCAACAGGGGTACGGGAGAGATACGCAGTATTTT. Its translation: CATQQGYGRDTQYF.

This chain connects TRBV7-9 to TRBJ2-7; 12 bases are a match to TRBD1. Germline V gene sequence: CDR1 SEHNR, CDR2 FQNEAQ (reference sequence). The CDR3 has 15 amino acids. After removal of 4 bases from V and 4 bases from J, the junction contained 5 bases not matched to a gene. Written as DNA, the CDR3 is TGTGCCAGCAGCTCTGGGGACAGGGGGCGTTACGAGCAGTACTTC. This sequence encodes CASSSGDRGRYEQYF.

The chain is built from TRBV19 and TRBJ1-1; no clear D. V lost 6 bases to trimming and J lost 6 bases, with 8 bases between them. Germline CDR1 LNHDA, CDR2 SQIVND (reference sequence). This CDR3 contains 11 residues. This CDR3 is CASRGRAEAFF. DNA for the CDR3: TGTGCCAGTAGGGGGAGGGCTGAAGCTTTCTTT.